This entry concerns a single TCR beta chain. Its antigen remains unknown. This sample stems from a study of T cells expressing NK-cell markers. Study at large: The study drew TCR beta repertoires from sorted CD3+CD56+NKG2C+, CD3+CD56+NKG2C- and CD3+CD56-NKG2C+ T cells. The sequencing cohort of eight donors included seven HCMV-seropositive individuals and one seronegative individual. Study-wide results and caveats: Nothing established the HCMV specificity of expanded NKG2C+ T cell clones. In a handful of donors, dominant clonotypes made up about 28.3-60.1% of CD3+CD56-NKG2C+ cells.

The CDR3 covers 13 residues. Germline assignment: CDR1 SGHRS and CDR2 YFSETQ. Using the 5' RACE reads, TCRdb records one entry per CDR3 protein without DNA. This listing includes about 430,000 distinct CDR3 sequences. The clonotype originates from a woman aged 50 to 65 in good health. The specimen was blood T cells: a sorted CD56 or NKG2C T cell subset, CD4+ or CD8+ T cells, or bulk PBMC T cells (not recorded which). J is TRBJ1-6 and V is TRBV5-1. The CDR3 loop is CASSPSENSPLHF.